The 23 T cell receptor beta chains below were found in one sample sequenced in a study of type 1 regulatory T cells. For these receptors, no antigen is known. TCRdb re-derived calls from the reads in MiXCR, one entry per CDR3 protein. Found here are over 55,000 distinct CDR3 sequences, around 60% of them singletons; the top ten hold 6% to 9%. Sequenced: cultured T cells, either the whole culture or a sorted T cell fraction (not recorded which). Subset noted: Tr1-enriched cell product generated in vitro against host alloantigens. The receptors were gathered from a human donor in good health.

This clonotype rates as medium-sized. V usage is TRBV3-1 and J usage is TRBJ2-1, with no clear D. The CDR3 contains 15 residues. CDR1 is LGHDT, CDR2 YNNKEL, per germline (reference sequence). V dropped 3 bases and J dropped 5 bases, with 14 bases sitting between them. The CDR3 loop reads CASSHLFKQDNEQFF. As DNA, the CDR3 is TGTGCCAGCAGCCACTTATTCAAGCAAGACAATGAGCAGTTCTTC.

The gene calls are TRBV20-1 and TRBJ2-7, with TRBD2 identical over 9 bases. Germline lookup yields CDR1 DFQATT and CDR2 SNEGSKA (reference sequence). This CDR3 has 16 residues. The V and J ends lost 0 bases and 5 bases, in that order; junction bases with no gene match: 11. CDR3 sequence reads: CSARDPAGSGSHEQYF. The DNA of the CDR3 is TGCAGTGCTAGAGACCCTGCGGGTAGCGGGAGCCACGAGCAGTACTTC.

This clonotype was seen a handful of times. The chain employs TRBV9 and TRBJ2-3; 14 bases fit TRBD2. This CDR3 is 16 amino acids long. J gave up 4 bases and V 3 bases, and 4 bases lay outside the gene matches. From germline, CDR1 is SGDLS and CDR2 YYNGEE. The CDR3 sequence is CASSGLAGGPADTQYF. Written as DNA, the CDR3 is TGTGCCAGCAGCGGACTAGCGGGAGGGCCAGCAGATACGCAGTATTTT. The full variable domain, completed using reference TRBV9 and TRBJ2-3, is DSGVTQTPKHLITATGQRVTLRCSPRSGDLSVYWYQQSLDQGLQFLIQYYNGEERAKGNILERFSAQQFPDLHSELNLSSLELGDSALYFCASSGLAGGPADTQYFGPGTRLTVL.

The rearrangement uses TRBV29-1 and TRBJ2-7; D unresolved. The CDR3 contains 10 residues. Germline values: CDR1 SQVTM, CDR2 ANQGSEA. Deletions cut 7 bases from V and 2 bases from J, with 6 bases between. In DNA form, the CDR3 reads TGCAGCGACCCAGCCTACGAGCAGTACTTC. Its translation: CSDPAYEQYF.

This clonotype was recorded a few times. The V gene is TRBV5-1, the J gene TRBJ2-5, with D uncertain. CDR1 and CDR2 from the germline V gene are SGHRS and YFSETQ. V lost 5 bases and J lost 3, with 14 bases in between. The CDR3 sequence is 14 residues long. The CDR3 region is CASRVVLTKETQYF. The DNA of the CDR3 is TGCGCCAGCAGAGTAGTACTGACCAAAGAGACCCAGTACTTC.

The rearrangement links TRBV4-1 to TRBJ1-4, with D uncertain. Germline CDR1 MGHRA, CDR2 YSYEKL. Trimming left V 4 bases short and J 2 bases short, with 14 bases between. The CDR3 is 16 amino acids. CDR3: CASSRIRILTNEKLFF. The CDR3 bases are TGCGCCAGCAGCCGCATAAGAATACTCACTAATGAAAAACTGTTTTTT.

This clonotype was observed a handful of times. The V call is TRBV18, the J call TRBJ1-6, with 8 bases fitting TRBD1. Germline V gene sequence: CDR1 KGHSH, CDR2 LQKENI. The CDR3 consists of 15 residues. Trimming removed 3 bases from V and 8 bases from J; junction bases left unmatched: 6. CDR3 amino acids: CASSPGQGADSPLHF. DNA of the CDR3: TGTGCCAGCTCACCCGGACAGGGTGCGGATTCACCCCTCCACTTT.

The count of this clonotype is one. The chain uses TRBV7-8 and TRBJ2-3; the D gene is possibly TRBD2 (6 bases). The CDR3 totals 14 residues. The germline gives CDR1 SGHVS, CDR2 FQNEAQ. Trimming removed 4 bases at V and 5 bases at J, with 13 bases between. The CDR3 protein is CASSSLRELDTQYF. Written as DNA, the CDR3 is TGTGCCAGCAGCTCCCTCCGGGAGTTAGATACGCAGTATTTT.

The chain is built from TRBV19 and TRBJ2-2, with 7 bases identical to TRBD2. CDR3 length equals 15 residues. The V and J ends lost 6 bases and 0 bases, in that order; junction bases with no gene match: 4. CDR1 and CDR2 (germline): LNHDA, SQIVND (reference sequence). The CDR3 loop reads CASRTAGANTGELFF. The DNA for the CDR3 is TGTGCCAGTAGGACGGCGGGGGCGAACACCGGGGAGCTGTTTTTT.

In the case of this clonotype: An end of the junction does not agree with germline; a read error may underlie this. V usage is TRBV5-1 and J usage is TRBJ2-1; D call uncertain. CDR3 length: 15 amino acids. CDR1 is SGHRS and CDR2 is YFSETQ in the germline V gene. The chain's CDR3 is CTSSQSPSSYNEQFF. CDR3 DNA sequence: TGCACCAGCAGCCAGAGTCCTTCTTCCTACAATGAGCAGTTCTTC.

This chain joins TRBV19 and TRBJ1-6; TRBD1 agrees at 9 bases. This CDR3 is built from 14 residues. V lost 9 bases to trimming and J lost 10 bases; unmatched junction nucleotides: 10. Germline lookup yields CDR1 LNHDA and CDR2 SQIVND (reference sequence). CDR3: CASNPGQGNSPLHF. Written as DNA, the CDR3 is TGTGCCAGCAACCCGGGACAGGGTAACTCACCCCTCCACTTT.

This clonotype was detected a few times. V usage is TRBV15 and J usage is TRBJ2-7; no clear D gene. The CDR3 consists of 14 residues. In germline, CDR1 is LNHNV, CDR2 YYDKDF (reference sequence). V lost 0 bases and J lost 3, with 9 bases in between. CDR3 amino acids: CATSRDGRVYEQYF. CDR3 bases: TGTGCCACCAGCAGAGATGGGCGTGTCTACGAGCAGTACTTC.

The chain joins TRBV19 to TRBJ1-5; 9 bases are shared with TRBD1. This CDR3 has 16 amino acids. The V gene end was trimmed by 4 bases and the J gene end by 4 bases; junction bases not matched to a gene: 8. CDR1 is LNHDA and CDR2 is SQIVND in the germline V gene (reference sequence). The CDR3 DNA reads TGTGCCAGTAGTAAAACAGGGGGCAGGTTGAATCAGCCCCAGCATTTT. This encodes CASSKTGGRLNQPQHF. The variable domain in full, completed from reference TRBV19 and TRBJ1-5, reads DGGITQSPKYLFRKEGQNVTLSCEQNLNHDAMYWYRQDPGQGLRLIYYSQIVNDFQKGDIAEGYSVSREKKESFPLTVTSAQKNPTAFYLCASSKTGGRLNQPQHFGDGTRLSIL.

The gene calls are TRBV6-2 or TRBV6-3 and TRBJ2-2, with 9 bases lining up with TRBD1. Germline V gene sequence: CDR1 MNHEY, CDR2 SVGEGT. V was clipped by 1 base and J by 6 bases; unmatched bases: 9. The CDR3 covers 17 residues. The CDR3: CASSYFDRGIISGELFF. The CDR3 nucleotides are TGTGCCAGCAGTTACTTTGACAGGGGGATTATATCCGGGGAGCTGTTTTTT.

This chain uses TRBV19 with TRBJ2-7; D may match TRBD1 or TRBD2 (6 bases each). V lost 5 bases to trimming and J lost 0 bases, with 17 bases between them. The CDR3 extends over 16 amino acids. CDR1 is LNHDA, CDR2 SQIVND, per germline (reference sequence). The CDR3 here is CASSPHRGQSSYEQYF. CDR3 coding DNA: TGTGCCAGTAGTCCCCATCGGGGGCAGAGCTCCTACGAGCAGTACTTC.

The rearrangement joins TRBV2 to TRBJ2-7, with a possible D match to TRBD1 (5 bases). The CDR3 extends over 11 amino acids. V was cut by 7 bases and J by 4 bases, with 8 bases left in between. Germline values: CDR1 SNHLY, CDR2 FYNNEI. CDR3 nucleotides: TGTGCCAGCAAAGGGGTATACGAGCAGTACTTC. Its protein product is CASKGVYEQYF.

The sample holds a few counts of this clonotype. CDR3: CASNLAGSHNEQFF. In nucleotides, the CDR3 is TGTGCCAGCAATCTAGCGGGTTCGCACAATGAGCAGTTCTTC. The V call is TRBV12-3 or TRBV12-4, the J call TRBJ2-1; 8 bases are shared with TRBD2. CDR3 length: 14 amino acids. The V segment lost 7 bases and the J segment 5 bases; nucleotides outside the gene matches: 7.

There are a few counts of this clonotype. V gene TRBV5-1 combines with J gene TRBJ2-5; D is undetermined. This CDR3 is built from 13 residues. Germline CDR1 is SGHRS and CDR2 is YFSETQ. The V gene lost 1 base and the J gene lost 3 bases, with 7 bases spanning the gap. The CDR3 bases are TGCGCCAGCAGCTTGAACCAAAAAGAGACCCAGTACTTC. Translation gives CASSLNQKETQYF. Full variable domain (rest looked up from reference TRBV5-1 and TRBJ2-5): KAGVTQTPRYLIKTRGQQVTLSCSPISGHRSVSWYQQTPGQGLQFLFEYFSETQRNKGNFPGRFSGRQFSNSRSEMNVSTLELGDSALYLCASSLNQKETQYFGPGTRLLVL.

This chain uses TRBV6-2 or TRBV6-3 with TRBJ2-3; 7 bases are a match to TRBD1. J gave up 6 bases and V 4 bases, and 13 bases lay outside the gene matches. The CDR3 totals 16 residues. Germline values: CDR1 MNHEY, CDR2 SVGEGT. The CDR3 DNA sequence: TGTGCCAGCAGTTCCAGACAGGGTCGCTTGATGGATACGCAGTATTTT. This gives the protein CASSSRQGRLMDTQYF.

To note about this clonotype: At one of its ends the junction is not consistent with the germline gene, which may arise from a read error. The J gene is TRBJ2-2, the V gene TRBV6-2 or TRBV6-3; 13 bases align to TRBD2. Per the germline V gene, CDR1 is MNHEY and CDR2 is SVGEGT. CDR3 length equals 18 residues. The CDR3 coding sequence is TGTGCCAGCAGCCCCGGGACTAGCGGGATTATTAACACTGGGGAGCTGTTTTTT. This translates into CASSPGTSGIINTGELFF.

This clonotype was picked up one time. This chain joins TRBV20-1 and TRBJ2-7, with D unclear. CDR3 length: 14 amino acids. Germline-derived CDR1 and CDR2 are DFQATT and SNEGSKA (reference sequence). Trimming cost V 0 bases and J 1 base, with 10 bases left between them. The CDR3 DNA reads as TGCAGTGCTAGAGATCCGGCCAGTTCCTACGAGCAGTACTTC. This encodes CSARDPASSYEQYF.

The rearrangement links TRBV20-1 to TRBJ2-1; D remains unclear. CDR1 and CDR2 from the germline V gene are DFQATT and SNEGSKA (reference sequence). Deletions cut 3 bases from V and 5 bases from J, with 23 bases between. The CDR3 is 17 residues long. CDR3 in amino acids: CSASPIISVVWDNEQFF. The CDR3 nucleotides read TGCAGTGCTAGTCCAATTATCTCGGTAGTTTGGGACAATGAGCAGTTCTTC.

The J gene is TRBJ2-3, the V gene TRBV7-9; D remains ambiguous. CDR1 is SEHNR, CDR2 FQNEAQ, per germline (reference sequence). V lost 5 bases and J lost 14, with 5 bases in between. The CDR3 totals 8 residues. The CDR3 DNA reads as TGTGCCAGCAGCCCCAGGTATTTT. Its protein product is CASSPRYF. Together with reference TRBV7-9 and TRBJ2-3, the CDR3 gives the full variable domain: DTGVSQNPRHKITKRGQNVTFRCDPISEHNRLYWYRQTLGQGPEFLTYFQNEAQLEKSRLLSDRFSAERPKGSFSTLEIQRTEQGDSAMYLCASSPRYFGPGTRLTVL.